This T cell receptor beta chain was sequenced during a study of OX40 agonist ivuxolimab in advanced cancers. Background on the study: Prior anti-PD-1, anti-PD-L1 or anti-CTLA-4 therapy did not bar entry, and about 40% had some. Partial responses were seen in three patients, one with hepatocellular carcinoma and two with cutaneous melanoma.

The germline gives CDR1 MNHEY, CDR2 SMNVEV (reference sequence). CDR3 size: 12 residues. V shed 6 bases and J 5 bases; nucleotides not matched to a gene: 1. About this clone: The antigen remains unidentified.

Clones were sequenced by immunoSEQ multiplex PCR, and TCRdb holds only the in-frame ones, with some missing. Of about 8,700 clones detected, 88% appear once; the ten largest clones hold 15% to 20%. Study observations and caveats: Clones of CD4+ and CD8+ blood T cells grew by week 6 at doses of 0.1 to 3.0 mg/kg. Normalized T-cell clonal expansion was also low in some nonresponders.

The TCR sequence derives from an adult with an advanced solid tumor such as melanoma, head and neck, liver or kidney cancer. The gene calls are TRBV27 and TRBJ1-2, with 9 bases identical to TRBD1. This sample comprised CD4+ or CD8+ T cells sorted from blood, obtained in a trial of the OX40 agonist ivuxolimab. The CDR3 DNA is TGTGCCAGCAGGGGGACAGGGTATGGCTACACCTTC. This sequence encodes CASRGTGYGYTF.